The 27 T cell receptor beta chains below all came from one sample that was sequenced in a study of persistence of HIV-infected CD4 T cells. These TCRs' antigens remain unknown. The libraries were made with immunoSEQ version 4 in survey mode. The data were produced by immunoSEQ multiplex PCR, yet TCRdb's version contains in-frame clones alone and is incomplete. Of approximately 31,000 clones detected, around 80% appear once; the ten largest clones hold about 6.8%. Lysates of CMV-infected fibroblasts at 10 ug/mL stimulated these cells. Memory cells lacking CD40L and CD69 with high CD45RO were sorted. The sample in question was CD4+ T cells sorted from PBMCs after approximately 19-hour stimulation, obtained from a patient who received antiretroviral therapy. These receptors originate from an adult woman with HIV who was CMV-seropositive.

The gene calls are TRBV7-2 and TRBJ1-2; 7 bases map to TRBD1. CDR3 length: 15 amino acids. Unmatched junction bases numbered 10, after V lost 4 bases and J lost 5 bases. Germline CDR1 is SGHTA and CDR2 is FQGNSA. CDR3: CASSSTGTFRYGYTF. CDR3 sequence (DNA): TGTGCCAGCAGCTCGACAGGGACTTTCCGGTATGGCTACACCTTC. Complete variable domain (other parts from reference TRBV7-2 and TRBJ1-2): GAGVSQSPSNKVTEKGKDVELRCDPISGHTALYWYRQSLGQGLEFLIYFQGNSAPDKSGLPSDRFSAERTGGSVSTLTIQRTQQEDSAVYLCASSSTGTFRYGYTFGSGTRLTVV.

The rearrangement links TRBV19 to TRBJ1-1, with D unresolved. V was clipped by 10 bases and J by 1 base, with 13 bases between them. This CDR3 has 13 residues. Germline V gene lookup returns CDR1 LNHDA and CDR2 SQIVND (reference sequence). For the CDR3, the DNA is TGTGCCACCACGGACCGGACGAACACTGAAGCTTTCTTT. Translating it yields CATTDRTNTEAFF. Full variable domain (remainder filled in from reference TRBV19 and TRBJ1-1): DGGITQSPKYLFRKEGQNVTLSCEQNLNHDAMYWYRQDPGQGLRLIYYSQIVNDFQKGDIAEGYSVSREKKESFPLTVTSAQKNPTAFYLCATTDRTNTEAFFGQGTRLTVV.

The chain combines TRBV2 with TRBJ2-1; 11 bases map to TRBD1. Germline CDR1 reads SNHLY; CDR2 reads FYNNEI. The CDR3 covers 11 residues. With 6 bases clipped from V and 15 bases from J, the junction kept 4 bases outside the gene matches. DNA of the CDR3: TGTGCCAGCAGGGACAGGGGGCAACGGTTCTTC. It encodes CASRDRGQRFF.

A remark on this clone: Other DNA sequences of this sample code for an identical CDR3. The chain carries TRBV9 and TRBJ1-1; 7 positions agree with TRBD1. The CDR3 length is 14 residues. With V trimmed by 0 bases and J by 5 bases, 4 bases remained unmatched. Germline lookup yields CDR1 SGDLS and CDR2 YYNGEE. DNA for the CDR3: TGTGCCAGCAGCGTAGGACAGGGAGGGACTGAAGCTTTCTTT. Amino acids: CASSVGQGGTEAFF.

The CDR3 sequence is CASSQLRGSGYEQYF. CDR3 sequence (DNA): TGCGCCAGCAGCCAACTGCGGGGGTCAGGCTACGAGCAGTACTTC. The chain employs TRBV4-1 and TRBJ2-7; 7 bases are shared with TRBD2. Trimming took 2 bases from V and 3 from J; bases not matched to a gene: 7. Germline V gives CDR1 MGHRA, CDR2 YSYEKL. The CDR3 spans 15 residues.

The V and J genes are TRBV24-1 and TRBJ2-2; D is possibly TRBD1 (6 bases). Germline V lookup: CDR1 KGHDR, CDR2 SFDVKD. Trimming took 9 bases from V and 4 from J, leaving 11 bases between them. CDR3 size: 13 residues. The CDR3: CATATQGTGELFF. The DNA for the CDR3 is TGTGCCACCGCCACACAGGGCACCGGGGAGCTGTTTTTT.

The chain is built from TRBV5-4 and TRBJ2-6; D is unresolved. The CDR3 is made up of 17 amino acids. Per the germline V gene, CDR1 is SGHNT and CDR2 is YYREEE (reference sequence). The V and J ends lost 6 bases and 0 bases respectively, with 16 bases between them. The CDR3: CASMRWPVNSGANVLTF. CDR3 in DNA: TGTGCCAGCATGAGGTGGCCAGTGAACTCTGGGGCCAACGTCCTGACTTTC.

This clone showed up just a few times. J is TRBJ1-5 and V is TRBV15; possibly TRBD1 for D (5 bases). V dropped 3 bases and J dropped 7 bases, with 19 bases sitting between them. CDR1 is LNHNV and CDR2 is YYDKDF in the germline V gene (reference sequence). The CDR3 loop spans 16 amino acids. This chain's CDR3 is CATSSLSRRGGQPQHF. DNA for the CDR3: TGTGCCACCAGCAGTCTAAGTAGGAGGGGCGGACAGCCCCAGCATTTT. Full variable domain (remainder filled in from reference TRBV15 and TRBJ1-5): DAMVIQNPRYQVTQFGKPVTLSCSQTLNHNVMYWYQQKSSQAPKLLFHYYDKDFNNEADTPDNFQSRRPNTSFCFLDIRSPGLGDTAMYLCATSSLSRRGGQPQHFGDGTRLSIL.

V is TRBV28 and J is TRBJ1-2, with D unresolved. The CDR3 has 14 amino acids. CDR1 is MDHEN, CDR2 SYDVKM, per germline. The ends were cut back, 1 base at V and 4 bases at J, with 10 bases in the middle. DNA of the CDR3: TGTGCCAGCAGTTTATCTGGTTACCGCTATGGCTACACCTTC. It encodes CASSLSGYRYGYTF.

Concerning this clone: The junction departs from the called germline gene at one end, perhaps through a read error. This sequence joins TRBV4-1 and TRBJ1-1; D is possibly TRBD1 (5 bases). Germline lookup yields CDR1 MGHRA and CDR2 YSYEKL. CDR3 length equals 14 residues. The CDR3 nucleotides are TGCGCCAGCAGCCAAACCACCACGCCCCTAACAGGAACATTT. It codes for CASSQTTTPLTGTF.

The chain has TRBV19 and TRBJ2-7, with a tentative D call TRBD1 (6 bases). This CDR3 spans 16 amino acids. The V gene lost 0 bases and the J gene lost 3 bases, with 15 bases spanning the gap. The germline CDR1 and CDR2 sequences are LNHDA and SQIVND (reference sequence). CDR3 sequence reads: CASSIDYRVSNYEQYF. DNA for the CDR3: TGTGCCAGTAGTATAGATTACAGGGTATCGAACTACGAGCAGTACTTC.

The gene calls are TRBV9 and TRBJ2-1; TRBD2 matches 7 bases. The junction had 6 bases not matched to a gene; V was cut back by 3 bases and J by 3 bases. The CDR3 is made up of 15 amino acids. Germline V gene data show CDR1 as SGDLS and CDR2 as YYNGEE. Here the CDR3 DNA reads TGTGCCAGCAGCGCGGGCGGGAGAAGCTACAATGAGCAGTTCTTC. Protein product: CASSAGGRSYNEQFF.

The chain links TRBV28 to TRBJ1-1; TRBD1 aligns across 9 bases. Looked up from germline, CDR1 is MDHEN and CDR2 is SYDVKM. The CDR3 runs 17 residues. Trimming at V came to 5 bases and at J to 0 bases, leaving 10 bases not matched to a gene. As DNA, the CDR3 is TGTGCCAGCAGTCTAACCGGGACAGGGTTTATGAACACTGAAGCTTTCTTT. Translating it yields CASSLTGTGFMNTEAFF.

The chain joins TRBV19 to TRBJ1-5; D unresolved. CDR3 length equals 16 residues. V was shortened by 3 bases and J by 0 bases, with 12 bases between the two germline ends. Germline CDR1 and CDR2: LNHDA and SQIVND (reference sequence). DNA for the CDR3: TGTGCCAGTAGTATGACCCCGGGGAATAGCAATCAGCCCCAGCATTTT. This codes for CASSMTPGNSNQPQHF. Filled out from reference TRBV19 and TRBJ1-5, the complete variable domain reads DGGITQSPKYLFRKEGQNVTLSCEQNLNHDAMYWYRQDPGQGLRLIYYSQIVNDFQKGDIAEGYSVSREKKESFPLTVTSAQKNPTAFYLCASSMTPGNSNQPQHFGDGTRLSIL.

The table lists this clone with a count of one. The V gene is TRBV7-9, the J gene TRBJ1-4; 8 nucleotides line up with TRBD1. V lost 5 bases to trimming and J lost 1 base; unmatched junction nucleotides: 3. Germline lookup yields CDR1 SEHNR and CDR2 FQNEAQ (reference sequence). The CDR3 is made up of 15 amino acids. The chain's CDR3 is CASSPDRGTNEKLFF. In DNA form, the CDR3 reads TGTGCCAGCAGCCCCGACAGGGGAACTAATGAAAAACTGTTTTTT.

The genes are TRBV19 and TRBJ1-3; no firm D call. Germline V gene data show CDR1 as LNHDA and CDR2 as SQIVND (reference sequence). This CDR3 comprises 13 residues. V was cut by 7 bases and J by 4 bases, with 11 bases left in between. CDR3 DNA: TGTGCCAGTAACCCGGTTACCGGAAACACCATATATTTT. Translating it yields CASNPVTGNTIYF.

The chain links TRBV5-1 to TRBJ2-3, with 8 positions matching TRBD2. CDR3 length: 14 amino acids. Germline V CDR1 and CDR2: SGHRS, YFSETQ. J gave up 2 bases and V 7 bases, and 6 bases lay outside the gene matches. The CDR3 DNA sequence: TGCGCCAGCGACCGGGGGGGCACCACAGATACGCAGTATTTT. Protein: CASDRGGTTDTQYF.

The V and J genes are TRBV15 and TRBJ1-1, with unresolved D. Between the trimmed V and J ends, which lost 0 bases and 5 bases, there was a span of 25 bases. The CDR3 loop spans 19 amino acids. Germline V gene data show CDR1 as LNHNV and CDR2 as YYDKDF (reference sequence). CDR3 loop: CATSRDTSTPGSGRTEAFF. CDR3 in DNA: TGTGCCACCAGCAGAGACACTTCCACGCCCGGCAGTGGGCGAACTGAAGCTTTCTTT.

The V and J genes are TRBV5-1 and TRBJ2-7, with D unclear. V was clipped by 0 bases and J by 3 bases, with 13 bases between them. The CDR3 contains 15 residues. The germline gives CDR1 SGHRS, CDR2 YFSETQ. The CDR3 region is CASSLATDRYYEQYF. The CDR3 DNA reads TGCGCCAGCAGCTTGGCCACGGACCGTTACTACGAGCAGTACTTC.

The rearrangement uses TRBV30 and TRBJ1-1, with D hard to call. From germline, CDR1 is GTSNPN and CDR2 SVGIG (reference sequence). V was shortened by 5 bases and J by 14 bases, with 21 bases between the two germline ends. This CDR3 contains 12 residues. The CDR3 nucleotides read TGTGCCTGGGGGTTCGATTCGGCCAGGAGCTTCTTT. It encodes CAWGFDSARSFF.

This clone appeared once. The chain links TRBV5-1 to TRBJ2-7; no clear D gene. The germline gives CDR1 SGHRS, CDR2 YFSETQ. Between the trimmed V and J ends, which lost 0 bases and 2 bases, there was a span of 9 bases. There are 14 residues in the CDR3. The CDR3, as DNA: TGCGCCAGCAGCTTGGTCCAAGGCCCCTACGAGCAGTACTTC. Its translation is CASSLVQGPYEQYF.

The chain carries TRBV2 and TRBJ1-2; 10 nucleotides line up with TRBD1. V trimming: 8 bases; J trimming: 8 bases; junction bases outside the gene matches: 14. CDR1 and CDR2 (germline): SNHLY, FYNNEI. The CDR3 consists of 15 residues. This CDR3 reads CASSSLGDRGFGYTF. CDR3 nucleotides: TGTGCCAGCTCCTCCCTAGGGGACAGGGGATTCGGCTACACCTTC.

V and J are TRBV30 and TRBJ2-4, with TRBD1 identical over 8 bases. Losses at the gene ends were 5 bases for V and 0 bases for J; bases not matched to a gene: 6. Germline V gives CDR1 GTSNPN, CDR2 SVGIG (reference sequence). CDR3 length: 15 amino acids. CDR3 region: CAWLDRASAKNIQYF. For the CDR3, the DNA is TGTGCCTGGTTGGACAGGGCCTCAGCCAAAAACATTCAGTACTTC.

The chain has TRBV7-2 and TRBJ1-5; the match to TRBD1 covers 8 bases. V lost 1 base to trimming and J lost 4 bases; unmatched junction nucleotides: 0. The CDR3 covers 14 residues. Germline lookup yields CDR1 SGHTA and CDR2 FQGNSA. The CDR3: CASSLGTGNQPQHF. The CDR3 DNA sequence: TGTGCCAGCAGCTTAGGGACAGGGAATCAGCCCCAGCATTTT.

Comment on this clone: Sequence at one end of the junction differs from germline and may be a read error. The V and J genes are TRBV5-6 and TRBJ1-1, with 7 bases that match TRBD1. The germline gives CDR1 SGHDT, CDR2 YYEEEE. The CDR3 is 11 amino acids. This chain's CDR3 is CLGQRSNEAFF. CDR3 DNA: TGCCTGGGACAGCGATCTAATGAAGCTTTCTTT. The whole variable domain, remainder taken from reference TRBV5-6 and TRBJ1-1, is DAGVTQSPTHLIKTRGQQVTLRCSPKSGHDTVSWYQQALGQGPQFIFQYYEEEERQRGNFPDRFSGHQFPNYSSELNVNALLLGDSALYLCLGQRSNEAFFGQGTRLTVV.

The chain is built from TRBV9 and TRBJ1-1, with a weak D call TRBD1 (6 bases). V was cut by 4 bases and J by 4 bases, with 14 bases left in between. The CDR3 consists of 14 residues. Germline CDR1 SGDLS, CDR2 YYNGEE. Here the CDR3 DNA reads TGTGCCAGCAGCATGCAGGGGATCGGCACTGAAGCTTTCTTT. Its protein is CASSMQGIGTEAFF.

The chain links TRBV25-1 to TRBJ2-7, with D possibly being TRBD1 (6 bases). V was trimmed by 6 bases and J by 7 bases, leaving 22 bases between them. Per germline, CDR1 MGHDK and CDR2 SYGVNS. The CDR3 spans 15 residues. DNA for the CDR3: TGTGCCAGCAGCCTAACAGGGAACGGGGTGTGGGAGCAGTACTTC. This encodes CASSLTGNGVWEQYF.